Below are 27 T cell receptor beta chains sequenced from a single sample in a study of blood T cells in healthy people across ages. A second PCR, run for about 6 to 11 cycles, used a sample-barcoded 5' primer plus a J-beta primer mix. Each CDR3 protein gets one entry after TCRdb re-called the 5' RACE reads with MiXCR. The sample shows approximately 1,700,000 distinct CDR3 sequences, about two fifths of them seen only once. Sequencing was carried out using blood. The receptors were sampled from a human donor in good health.

The genes are TRBV5-6 and TRBJ2-5, with D possibly matching TRBD1 (5 bases). Per the germline V gene, CDR1 is SGHDT and CDR2 is YYEEEE. The CDR3 totals 14 residues. Trimming shortened V by 2 bases and J by 2 bases, and 10 bases separated the two germline ends. The CDR3 reads CASSFGHLQETQYF. CDR3 DNA: TGTGCCAGCAGCTTCGGACACTTACAAGAGACCCAGTACTTC.

In its sample, this clonotype was seen many times. This chain connects TRBV6-5 to TRBJ1-1; 10 bases agree with TRBD1. V trimming: 3 bases; J trimming: 3 bases; junction bases outside the gene matches: 4. Germline values: CDR1 MNHEY, CDR2 SVGAGI. This CDR3 is built from 15 residues. CDR3 sequence: CASSYTGTGDTEAFF. CDR3 coding DNA: TGTGCCAGCAGTTATACCGGGACAGGGGACACTGAAGCTTTCTTT.

The J gene is TRBJ2-3, the V gene TRBV6-1; no clear D gene. The CDR3 loop spans 13 amino acids. V dropped 7 bases and J dropped 1 base, with 9 bases sitting between them. Germline V gene lookup returns CDR1 MNHNS and CDR2 SASEGT. The CDR3 DNA is TGTGCCAGCACTAGAGACGGCACAGATACGCAGTATTTT. It is translated as CASTRDGTDTQYF.

This clonotype has more than one count but fewer than ten. The V call is TRBV29-1, the J call TRBJ1-5; no firm D call. V lost 4 bases and J 2 bases, leaving 9 bases between the germline ends. The CDR3 totals 13 residues. CDR1 SQVTM and CDR2 ANQGSEA come from the germline V gene. The CDR3 DNA sequence: TGCAGCGTTGCAGATTCCGGCAATCAGCCCCAGCATTTT. This gives the protein CSVADSGNQPQHF.

This clonotype was counted a few times. The rearrangement uses TRBV4-2 and TRBJ1-1; 8 bases match TRBD1. With V trimmed by 4 bases and J by 4 bases, 11 bases remained unmatched. CDR1 and CDR2 from the germline V gene are LGHNA and YNFKEQ. CDR3 size: 16 residues. This chain's CDR3 is CASSPDREGQGTEAFF. The CDR3 DNA reads as TGTGCCAGCAGCCCGGACAGGGAGGGTCAGGGCACTGAAGCTTTCTTT.

This sequence joins TRBV6-2 or TRBV6-3 and TRBJ2-1, with 9 bases identical to TRBD2. V lost 0 bases to trimming and J lost 8 bases; unmatched junction nucleotides: 11. Germline CDR1 MNHEY, CDR2 SVGEGT. The CDR3 consists of 17 residues. The CDR3 bases are TGTGCCAGCAGTTACTCTCCTAGCGGGGATACAGTCGATGAGCAGTTCTTC. Translated, it gives CASSYSPSGDTVDEQFF.

J is TRBJ1-1 and V is TRBV20-1; maybe TRBD1 (6 bases). V was cut by 3 bases and J by 8 bases, with 16 bases left in between. The CDR3 is 13 residues long. CDR1 is DFQATT, CDR2 SNEGSKA, per germline (reference sequence). In DNA form, the CDR3 reads TGCAGTGCTAGGGTTCAGGGACATACCGAAGCTTTCTTT. Translating gives CSARVQGHTEAFF.

This clonotype was recorded a few times. V and J are TRBV9 and TRBJ2-1; TRBD2 is a possible D gene (6 bases). Trimming stripped 0 bases from V and 9 bases from J, with 13 bases between. Germline V CDR1 and CDR2: SGDLS, YYNGEE. The CDR3 is 14 amino acids. This CDR3 reads CASSVARMEGEQFF. The CDR3 coding sequence is TGTGCCAGCAGCGTAGCTCGAATGGAGGGTGAGCAGTTCTTC.

This clonotype was found a few times. The chain links TRBV5-1 to TRBJ2-3, with D possibly called TRBD1 or TRBD2 (5 bases each). Germline CDR1 is SGHRS and CDR2 is YFSETQ. The CDR3 sequence is 14 residues long. The germline V and J ends were trimmed by 0 bases and 4 bases, with 9 bases remaining between them. The CDR3 DNA follows: TGCGCCAGCAGCTTGGGGGGGATCTCAGATACGCAGTATTTT. It translates to CASSLGGISDTQYF. Using reference TRBV5-1 and TRBJ2-3 for the parts outside the CDR3, the full variable domain is KAGVTQTPRYLIKTRGQQVTLSCSPISGHRSVSWYQQTPGQGLQFLFEYFSETQRNKGNFPGRFSGRQFSNSRSEMNVSTLELGDSALYLCASSLGGISDTQYFGPGTRLTVL.

Note on this clonotype: This may be a read error, as it is one base from a much larger clone. The chain has TRBV7-9 and TRBJ2-5, with 7 nucleotides matching TRBD1. The germline CDR1 and CDR2 sequences are SEHNR and FQNEAQ (reference sequence). The CDR3 runs 13 residues. The CDR3, as DNA: TGTGCCAGCAGCTGGGGACAGCAAGGGACCCAGTACTTC. Its protein product is CASSWGQQGTQYF.

This clonotype has just a few counts. The chain combines TRBV6-6 with TRBJ2-1; D is ambiguous. Germline lookup yields CDR1 MNHNY and CDR2 SVGAGI (reference sequence). Trimming removed 0 bases at V and 4 bases at J, with 10 bases between. The CDR3 runs to 15 residues. This CDR3 is CASSYSKDSYNEQFF. The CDR3 DNA reads as TGTGCCAGCAGTTACTCGAAGGATTCGTACAATGAGCAGTTCTTC.

The chain combines TRBV6-5 with TRBJ2-4, with 12 bases identical to TRBD2. V trimming: 1 base; J trimming: 13 bases; junction bases outside the gene matches: 23. The CDR3 contains 20 residues. Germline values: CDR1 MNHEY, CDR2 SVGAGI. Here the CDR3 reads CASSYYSGLAGGSSYNEQYF. The CDR3 DNA follows: TGTGCCAGCAGTTACTATTCCGGGCTAGCGGGGGGGAGCTCCTACAATGAGCAGTACTTC.

Comment on this clonotype: Compared with germline, one end of the junction differs, possibly owing to a read error. The V gene is TRBV29-1, the J gene TRBJ2-7; the D gene is possibly TRBD2 (5 bases). Germline CDR1 is SQVTM and CDR2 is ANQGSEA. This CDR3 spans 12 amino acids. CDR3 amino acids: CSVEGTATEEYF. The CDR3 coding sequence is TGCAGCGTTGAAGGGACTGCCACCGAGGAGTACTTC.

With regard to this clonotype: The junction differs from germline at one of its ends, possibly a read error. The rearrangement links TRBV7-3 to TRBJ2-3, with D possibly TRBD2 on 5 matching bases. CDR1 and CDR2 from the germline V gene are SGHTA and FQGTGA. The CDR3 has 14 residues. The CDR3 sequence is CAGSSGIASDTQYF. CDR3 nucleotides: TGTGCCGGCAGCTCTGGTATAGCGTCGGATACGCAGTATTTT.

This clonotype has just a few counts. The chain joins TRBV20-1 to TRBJ2-5; D possibly corresponds to TRBD2 (5 bases). V lost 3 bases and J lost 5, with 13 bases in between. Germline V gene lookup returns CDR1 DFQATT and CDR2 SNEGSKA (reference sequence). This CDR3 has 13 amino acids. The CDR3 bases are TGCAGTGCTAGGGCCGGCGGCGGGGAGACCCAGTACTTC. Translation gives CSARAGGGETQYF.

Concerning this clonotype: At one end, the junction sequence differs from germline, possibly due to a read error. The V call is TRBV9, the J call TRBJ1-5, with a possible D match to TRBD1 (6 bases). Germline V gene data show CDR1 as SGDLS and CDR2 as YYNGEE. The CDR3 contains 16 residues. The CDR3 coding sequence is TGTGCCAGCAGCGTAGGGACAGACAATAGCAATCGGCCCCAGCATTTT. This codes for CASSVGTDNSNRPQHF.

The table lists this clonotype with a few counts. The V and J genes are TRBV12-3 or TRBV12-4 and TRBJ2-2; 7 nucleotides agree with TRBD2. CDR3 length: 14 amino acids. Trimming took 3 bases from V and 3 from J; bases not matched to a gene: 1. The CDR3 region has the DNA TGTGCCAGCAGTTTTGGGGGGGACACCGGGGAGCTGTTTTTT. It translates to CASSFGGDTGELFF.

This clonotype has just a few counts. This rearrangement joins TRBV12-3 or TRBV12-4 to TRBJ2-1; D perhaps matches TRBD2 (5 bases). The CDR3 has 14 amino acids. Trimming pared 10 bases from V and 0 bases from J, leaving 13 bases between. The CDR3 bases are TGTGCCATTATTAGCGCGAGCTCCTACAATGAGCAGTTCTTC. It yields the protein CAIISASSYNEQFF.

V and J are TRBV5-6 and TRBJ1-1, with 9 bases matching TRBD1. The CDR3 is made up of 14 amino acids. V lost 2 bases, J lost 6 bases, and 5 bases stayed unmatched. Germline V gene data show CDR1 as SGHDT and CDR2 as YYEEEE. In DNA form, the CDR3 reads TGTGCCAGCAGCTTACAGGGGGCGCGTCCTGAAGCTTTCTTT. Translated: CASSLQGARPEAFF.

The genes are TRBV6-5 and TRBJ1-2; 9 bases match TRBD1. CDR1 and CDR2 from the germline V gene are MNHEY and SVGAGI. CDR3 length: 18 amino acids. Losses at the gene ends were 4 bases for V and 4 bases for J; bases not matched to a gene: 16. The CDR3 loop is CASSSPGQGLTSFYGYTF. Here the CDR3 DNA reads TGTGCCAGCAGTTCACCGGGACAGGGTTTGACCTCCTTCTATGGCTACACCTTC.

Written as DNA, the CDR3 is TGTGCCAGCAGCAAAGAAGGCGGGGGGGACAGGCTATATCAGCCCCAGCATTTT. As protein: CASSKEGGGDRLYQPQHF. The rearrangement links TRBV21-1 to TRBJ1-5; TRBD1, the table's D call, lacks a check against the DNA. TRBV21-1 is reported as a pseudogene. The CDR3 extends over 18 amino acids.

The chain is built from TRBV12-3 or TRBV12-4 and TRBJ2-3, with TRBD2 as a possible D gene (5 bases). V lost 0 bases to trimming and J lost 4 bases, with 14 bases between them. This CDR3 has 16 amino acids. As DNA, the CDR3 is TGTGCCAGCAGTTTAGCGCGAGGTTACGGGGCAGATACGCAGTATTTT. It encodes CASSLARGYGADTQYF.

V is TRBV7-3 and J is TRBJ1-2; 7 positions match TRBD1. There are 15 residues in the CDR3. V shed 4 bases, J shed 6 bases, and the junction held 11 bases outside the gene matches. Germline loops: CDR1 SGHTA, CDR2 FQGTGA. CDR3 DNA sequence: TGTGCCAGCAGCTCAGCGCCCGACAGGGAGGATGGCTACACCTTC. Amino acid sequence: CASSSAPDREDGYTF.

The rearrangement joins TRBV4-2 to TRBJ2-7; perhaps TRBD1 as D (6 bases). Germline V lookup: CDR1 LGHNA, CDR2 YNFKEQ. This CDR3 is 16 amino acids long. With 3 bases removed from V and 0 bases from J, the gap between germline ends came to 15 bases. The CDR3 DNA reads TGTGCCAGCAGCCATCCCGGACAGTTGAGCTCCTACGAGCAGTACTTC. Its translation: CASSHPGQLSSYEQYF.

The chain employs TRBV4-1 and TRBJ2-5; either TRBD1 or TRBD2 may fit D (5 bases each). The CDR3 length is 16 residues. Germline assignment: CDR1 MGHRA and CDR2 YSYEKL. V shed 3 bases and J shed 0 bases, with 14 bases lying between them. CDR3 in DNA: TGCGCCAGCAGCCACCCTGGGACGGCGTACCAAGAGACCCAGTACTTC. Protein sequence: CASSHPGTAYQETQYF.

V is TRBV6-5 and J is TRBJ2-1; D is unclear. The CDR3 contains 18 residues. V gave up 0 bases and J gave up 0 bases, with 15 bases separating them. Germline CDR1 reads MNHEY; CDR2 reads SVGAGI. The CDR3 protein is CASSYSYATVSSYNEQFF. The CDR3 nucleotides read TGTGCCAGCAGTTACTCGTATGCCACAGTGAGCTCCTACAATGAGCAGTTCTTC.

The chain joins TRBV18 to TRBJ1-2; 7 bases match TRBD1. The CDR3 consists of 16 residues. Germline V gives CDR1 KGHSH, CDR2 LQKENI. V was pared by 2 bases and J by 0 bases, with 6 bases of the junction left unmatched. CDR3 nucleotide sequence: TGTGCCAGCTCACCAAGGGGGACAGCTTCTAACTATGGCTACACCTTC. This encodes CASSPRGTASNYGYTF.